This T cell receptor (beta chain) was sequenced during a study of blood T cell repertoires in COVID-19. After removal of 3 bases from V and 5 bases from J, the junction contained 9 bases not matched to a gene. The CDR3 is 15 residues long. Germline CDR1 is SGHRS and CDR2 is YFSETQ. Using immunoSEQ multiplex PCR, the repertoire was profiled, and TCRdb retains in-frame clones only, with some absent. The table lists about 160,000 clones, 87% of them singletons, with roughly 4% in the top ten. This sequence originates from a woman aged 60-75 years who had recovered from COVID-19. The material sequenced was peripheral blood. This chain connects TRBV5-1 to TRBJ2-5, with 8 positions matching TRBD2. The CDR3 region is CASSSPGLGGETQYF. In DNA, the CDR3 is TGCGCCAGCAGCTCGCCGGGACTAGGGGGGGAGACCCAGTACTTC.